This TCR beta chain was found in a study of CD8 T cells in ankylosing spondylitis. With molecular barcodes, quantitative 5'-RACE was used to make the TCR beta libraries. From the 5' RACE reads, TCRdb called clonotypes with MiXCR, one entry per CDR3 protein. The sample has about 400,000 distinct CDR3 sequences; approximately 20% are singletons. A note on this clonotype: Its antigen is currently unknown.

Germline-derived CDR1 and CDR2 are DFQATT and SNEGSKA (reference sequence). V trimming: 3 bases; J trimming: 9 bases; junction bases outside the gene matches: 4. CDR3 length: 13 amino acids. The study, taken as a whole, reports: A motif in TCR beta, a set of eight highly homologous variants, appeared characteristic of ankylosing spondylitis blood.

This chain joins TRBV20-1 and TRBJ2-1, with 11 bases that match TRBD2. This receptor was identified in a male donor with ankylosing spondylitis. The material sequenced was blood, either unsorted or a sorted T cell fraction (not recorded which). The CDR3 sequence: CSASSGRAAEQFF. The CDR3 nucleotides are TGCAGTGCTAGTAGCGGGAGGGCCGCTGAGCAGTTCTTC.